Below, 30 T cell receptor beta chains from the same sample are listed, as sequenced in a study of spatial heterogeneity in lung cancer. Notes on the study in general: Mutation tallies in tumors tracked expanded intratumoral alpha and beta TCR counts.

This sample's time point: sample taken at primary tumor resection. No antigen is known for these receptors. TCRdb used MiXCR to reprocess the 5' RACE reads, holding one entry per CDR3 protein. The sample holds 24,000 or so distinct CDR3 sequences; 8.8% are singletons and the top ten take 7.5% to 9%. Sample: lung tumor tissue, taken at surgery. The receptors originated from a male donor with early-stage non-small cell lung cancer.

About this clonotype itself: One end of the junction does not line up with germline, which may come from a read error. The chain recombines TRBV18 with TRBJ2-7; D remains ambiguous. The V gene's germline CDR1 is KGHSH and CDR2 LQKENI. This CDR3 is 13 amino acids long. The CDR3 region has the DNA TGTGCCAGCTCACAGGGCTCCGCCGGAGAGCAGCACTTC. The encoded protein is CASSQGSAGEQHF.

This clonotype was counted only a few times. The chain combines TRBV28 with TRBJ2-3; D is undetermined. This CDR3 spans 14 amino acids. Trimming left V 3 bases short and J 2 bases short, with 9 bases between. Per the germline V gene, CDR1 is MDHEN and CDR2 is SYDVKM. CDR3 coding DNA: TGTGCCAGCAGTTTCGAGCGATACACAGATACGCAGTATTTT. Its translation is CASSFERYTDTQYF.

This clonotype was counted at least ten times. The J gene is TRBJ2-7, the V gene TRBV29-1, with TRBD1 matching 10 bases. The germline V gene encodes CDR1 SQVTM and CDR2 ANQGSEA. The CDR3 runs 13 residues. J gave up 2 bases and V 4 bases, and 2 bases lay outside the gene matches. CDR3 DNA sequence: TGCAGCGTTGCGGGACAGGGGCCCTACGAGCAGTACTTC. This sequence encodes CSVAGQGPYEQYF.

This clonotype was picked up many times. The V gene is TRBV28, the J gene TRBJ1-1; the match to TRBD1 covers 11 bases. The J segment lost 7 bases and the V segment lost 6 bases, leaving 7 bases of the junction unmatched. From germline, CDR1 is MDHEN and CDR2 SYDVKM. The CDR3 is made up of 14 amino acids. As DNA, the CDR3 is TGTGCCAGCAGACGGACAGGGGGCCGGAGTGAAGCTTTCTTT. It is translated as CASRRTGGRSEAFF.

The table lists this clonotype with many counts. The J gene is TRBJ2-5, the V gene TRBV7-2; 7 nucleotides align to TRBD1. CDR3 length: 13 residues. CDR1 is SGHTA, CDR2 FQGNSA, per germline. Unmatched junction bases numbered 11, after V lost 7 bases and J lost 9 bases. This CDR3 is CASTVDRRYAQYF. DNA of the CDR3: TGTGCCAGCACGGTGGACAGGCGGTACGCCCAGTACTTC.

This clonotype was observed many times. This chain links TRBV20-1 with TRBJ1-1; TRBD1 matches 7 bases. CDR3 length: 14 residues. Losses at the gene ends were 7 bases for V and 4 bases for J; bases not matched to a gene: 12. Germline CDR1 is DFQATT and CDR2 is SNEGSKA (reference sequence). CDR3 residues: CSVGRAGGPTEAFF. The DNA for the CDR3 is TGCAGTGTGGGCCGTGCAGGGGGACCCACTGAAGCTTTCTTT.

Judged by abundance, this clonotype is medium-sized (0.01 to 0.1%). The chain has TRBV11-2 and TRBJ2-7; no reliable D call. The ends were cut back, 4 bases at V and 5 bases at J, with 21 bases in the middle. Germline V gene sequence: CDR1 SGHAT, CDR2 FQNNGV. The CDR3 is made up of 16 amino acids. The CDR3 loop reads CASSSEGGALSNEQYF. The DNA for the CDR3 is TGTGCCAGCAGCTCCGAAGGCGGCGCCCTCTCTAACGAGCAGTACTTC.

The gene calls are TRBV5-1 and TRBJ2-1, with 9 nucleotides matching TRBD1. The CDR3 totals 17 residues. V shed 2 bases and J 1 base; nucleotides not matched to a gene: 7. Germline V gene lookup returns CDR1 SGHRS and CDR2 YFSETQ. CDR3: CASSFWDRADSYNEQFF. In nucleotides, the CDR3 is TGCGCCAGCAGCTTCTGGGACAGGGCGGATTCCTACAATGAGCAGTTCTTC.

In this sample, this clonotype turned up many times. The rearrangement uses TRBV28 and TRBJ1-4; no clear D gene. Germline CDR1 reads MDHEN; CDR2 reads SYDVKM. The V end lost 4 bases, the J end lost 8 bases, and 8 bases lay between the germline ends. The CDR3 contains 12 residues. CDR3 region: CASSSSLEKLFF. The DNA for the CDR3 is TGTGCCAGCAGTTCGAGTTTGGAAAAACTGTTTTTT.

V and J are TRBV6-4 and TRBJ2-1, with D possibly matching TRBD1 (5 bases). V was shortened by 3 bases and J by 0 bases, with 9 bases between the two germline ends. Germline assignment: CDR1 MRHNA and CDR2 SNTAGT. CDR3 length equals 15 residues. The CDR3 spells CASSEGPYSYNEQFF. CDR3 nucleotide sequence: TGTGCCAGCAGTGAGGGGCCGTACTCCTACAATGAGCAGTTCTTC.

Comment on this clonotype: A read error may account for a junction end that differs from germline. The V call is TRBV5-1, the J call TRBJ2-2, with D perhaps TRBD2 (5 bases). From germline, CDR1 is SGHRS and CDR2 YFSETQ. This CDR3 is 14 amino acids long. Written as DNA, the CDR3 is TGCGCCAGCAGCTTTGGTATGGAAACCGGGAAGCTGTTTTTT. Translating it yields CASSFGMETGKLFF.

This clonotype showed up many times. The rearrangement joins TRBV27 to TRBJ2-7; 9 bases fit TRBD1. The germline V gene has CDR1 MNHEY and CDR2 SMNVEV (reference sequence). The CDR3 contains 15 residues. V lost 5 bases to trimming and J lost 2 bases; unmatched junction nucleotides: 7. Here the CDR3 reads CASSPGQGFTYEQYF. CDR3 bases: TGTGCCAGCAGTCCTGGACAGGGGTTTACCTACGAGCAGTACTTC.

This clonotype was counted at least ten times. The gene calls are TRBV20-1 and TRBJ2-2, with 8 bases aligning to TRBD1. The germline gives CDR1 DFQATT, CDR2 SNEGSKA (reference sequence). There are 13 residues in the CDR3. Trimming at V came to 6 bases and at J to 6 bases, leaving 6 bases not matched to a gene. The CDR3 region has the DNA TGCAGTGCCTCGGACAGGGAGCCCGGGGAGCTGTTTTTT. Translation: CSASDREPGELFF.

The table lists this clonotype with many counts. The gene calls are TRBV5-1 and TRBJ2-1, with unresolved D. CDR3 length equals 12 residues. CDR1 is SGHRS and CDR2 is YFSETQ in the germline V gene. Trimming stripped 4 bases from V and 8 bases from J, with 10 bases between. CDR3 region: CASSPHADEQFF. As DNA, the CDR3 is TGCGCCAGCAGCCCCCATGCGGATGAGCAGTTCTTC.

In this sample, this clonotype turned up a few times. This chain joins TRBV9 and TRBJ2-3, with D hard to call. V dropped 6 bases and J dropped 5 bases, with 16 bases sitting between them. The CDR3 has 14 amino acids. CDR1 is SGDLS and CDR2 is YYNGEE in the germline V gene. This chain's CDR3 is CASNANSPRDTQYF. Written as DNA, the CDR3 is TGTGCCAGCAACGCAAACTCCCCGAGAGATACGCAGTATTTT.

In this sample, this clonotype is medium-sized. The chain couples TRBV28 to TRBJ1-2; D gene ambiguous. V was clipped by 4 bases and J by 4 bases, with 7 bases between them. Germline CDR1 MDHEN, CDR2 SYDVKM. This CDR3 contains 12 residues. In DNA, the CDR3 is TGTGCCAGCAGTTCAGAAAGCTATGGCTACACCTTC. Its translation is CASSSESYGYTF.

In its sample, this clonotype was seen a few times. The gene calls are TRBV11-2 and TRBJ2-7; no clear D. Germline values: CDR1 SGHAT, CDR2 FQNNGV. Trimming cost V 5 bases and J 2 bases, with 10 bases left between them. The CDR3 is made up of 13 amino acids. CDR3 coding DNA: TGTGCCAGCAGCGTCTCGATCGCCTACGAGCAGTACTTC. This translates into CASSVSIAYEQYF.

This clonotype was seen a handful of times. The chain's CDR3 is CASSSANTGELFF. The CDR3 DNA reads as TGTGCCAGCAGCTCGGCAAACACCGGGGAGCTGTTTTTT. The rearrangement uses TRBV7-2 and TRBJ2-2; D not certain. The germline V gene has CDR1 SGHTA and CDR2 FQGNSA. The CDR3 extends over 13 amino acids. Trimming left V 4 bases short and J 2 bases short, with 5 bases between.

The chain couples TRBV5-1 to TRBJ2-1; 8 nucleotides line up with TRBD1. V lost 2 bases and J lost 0; bases outside the gene matches: 1. The CDR3 is 15 residues long. Germline CDR1 and CDR2: SGHRS and YFSETQ. Here the CDR3 reads CASSLTGGSYNEQFF. The CDR3 bases are TGCGCCAGCAGCTTAACAGGGGGCTCCTACAATGAGCAGTTCTTC.

This clonotype has a count of ten or more. V and J are TRBV29-1 and TRBJ2-5, with 7 bases matching TRBD1. Germline V CDR1 and CDR2: SQVTM, ANQGSEA. The CDR3 runs to 12 residues. The V gene end was trimmed by 7 bases and the J gene end by 4 bases; junction bases not matched to a gene: 6. The CDR3 loop is CSGSGQSETQYF. CDR3 coding DNA: TGCAGCGGATCGGGACAGTCAGAGACCCAGTACTTC.

This clonotype was seen at least ten times. The chain has TRBV28 and TRBJ2-7, with D maybe TRBD2 (6 bases). The CDR3 is made up of 14 amino acids. CDR1 and CDR2 from the germline V gene are MDHEN and SYDVKM. V was shortened by 5 bases and J by 4 bases, with 15 bases between the two germline ends. The CDR3 spells CASSAPGVLYEQYF. The CDR3 DNA follows: TGTGCCAGCAGTGCCCCGGGGGTTTTATACGAGCAGTACTTC.

At least ten counts were recorded for this clonotype. The J gene is TRBJ2-3, the V gene TRBV20-1, with D perhaps matching TRBD1 (6 bases). This CDR3 spans 14 amino acids. Trimming took 1 base from V and 1 from J, leaving 9 bases between them. CDR1 is DFQATT, CDR2 SNEGSKA, per germline (reference sequence). CDR3 bases: TGCAGTGCTAGAGGACAGGAGGGCACAGATACGCAGTATTTT. Translation gives CSARGQEGTDTQYF.

This clonotype was seen at least ten times. This chain joins TRBV20-1 and TRBJ2-1; 8 bases are a match to TRBD2. V was pared by 4 bases and J by 6 bases, with 2 bases of the junction left unmatched. This CDR3 has 12 residues. CDR1 is DFQATT and CDR2 is SNEGSKA in the germline V gene (reference sequence). CDR3 protein: CSATGTSNEQFF. For the CDR3, the DNA is TGCAGTGCTACCGGGACTAGCAATGAGCAGTTCTTC.

This clonotype is categorized as medium-sized. The chain joins TRBV28 to TRBJ1-6; 8 bases agree with TRBD1. From germline, CDR1 is MDHEN and CDR2 SYDVKM. The trim removed 5 bases at V and 9 bases at J, leaving 12 bases unmatched. CDR3 size: 16 residues. As DNA, the CDR3 is TGTGCCAGCAGTCCGGAAAGACAGGGGCCAGTTTCACCCCTCCACTTT. This encodes CASSPERQGPVSPLHF. Supplemented by reference TRBV28 and TRBJ1-6, the full variable domain reads DVKVTQSSRYLVKRTGEKVFLECVQDMDHENMFWYRQDPGLGLRLIYFSYDVKMKEKGDIPEGYSVSREKKERFSLILESASTNQTSMYLCASSPERQGPVSPLHFGNGTRLTVT.

This clonotype has more than one count but fewer than ten. The chain joins TRBV28 to TRBJ1-5, with TRBD1 identical over 7 bases. Unmatched junction bases numbered 3, after V lost 5 bases and J lost 5 bases. The CDR3 is 13 amino acids. Germline assignment: CDR1 MDHEN and CDR2 SYDVKM. CDR3 sequence (DNA): TGTGCCAGCAGTCAAGACAGGGATCAGCCCCAGCATTTT. This codes for CASSQDRDQPQHF. Full variable domain (remainder filled in from reference TRBV28 and TRBJ1-5): DVKVTQSSRYLVKRTGEKVFLECVQDMDHENMFWYRQDPGLGLRLIYFSYDVKMKEKGDIPEGYSVSREKKERFSLILESASTNQTSMYLCASSQDRDQPQHFGDGTRLSIL.

This clonotype came up many times. This chain uses TRBV3-1 with TRBJ2-3; D not resolved. This CDR3 contains 15 residues. Trimming removed 1 base at V and 0 bases at J, with 8 bases between. CDR1 and CDR2 (germline): LGHDT, YNNKEL (reference sequence). The CDR3 here is CASSQAQLSTDTQYF. CDR3 DNA sequence: TGTGCCAGCAGCCAAGCCCAACTTAGCACAGATACGCAGTATTTT.

The rearrangement links TRBV30 to TRBJ1-4; a weak D match, TRBD1 (5 bases). Germline CDR1 reads GTSNPN; CDR2 reads SVGIG (reference sequence). V was cut by 1 base and J by 6 bases, with 12 bases left in between. The CDR3 consists of 14 residues. The CDR3 DNA reads as TGTGCCTGGAGTGAACCAGGGCGGGATGAAAAACTGTTTTTT. It codes for CAWSEPGRDEKLFF.

By share, this clonotype ranks as large (0.1 to 1%). The chain links TRBV7-9 to TRBJ1-3; D is ambiguous. This CDR3 has 13 residues. CDR1 is SEHNR, CDR2 FQNEAQ, per germline (reference sequence). Trimming removed 3 bases from V and 6 bases from J, with 9 bases in between. CDR3 sequence (DNA): TGTGCCAGCAGCTTTGATGAGGCAAACACCATATATTTT. Its translation is CASSFDEANTIYF.

This clonotype occurred many times. The chain carries TRBV5-1 and TRBJ2-7; either TRBD1 or TRBD2 may fit D (6 bases each). CDR1 and CDR2 from the germline V gene are SGHRS and YFSETQ. V was pared by 3 bases and J by 0 bases, with 19 bases between. The CDR3 is 17 residues long. CDR3 sequence reads: CASSSAWGARSSYEQYF. In nucleotides, the CDR3 is TGCGCCAGCAGCTCGGCCTGGGGGGCCCGGAGCTCCTACGAGCAGTACTTC.

The rearrangement links TRBV23-1 to TRBJ2-3; the match to TRBD1 covers 8 bases. TRBV23-1 is filed as an ORF, its function uncertain. The V gene end was trimmed by 6 bases and the J gene end by 2 bases; junction bases not matched to a gene: 7. The CDR3 extends over 15 amino acids. This CDR3 is CASSPTGADTDTQYF. The CDR3 DNA follows: TGCGCCAGCAGCCCGACAGGGGCAGACACAGATACGCAGTATTTT.